One and the same sample provided the 26 T cell receptor beta chains below, sequenced in a study of circulating CD8 cells and anti-PD-1 response in melanoma. TCR libraries were prepared from 15 ng of total RNA with the QIAseq Immune Repertoire TCR panel. TCRdb ran MiXCR on the reads and lists one entry per CDR3 protein. The repertoire holds a few hundred distinct CDR3 sequences, 16% seen once, with 35% to 55% in the top ten. From live CD3+CD8+TCRalphabeta+ cells, four PD-1 and/or TIGIT subsets were sorted. The sample consisted of CD8+ T cells from PBMCs, taken at baseline or after one month of anti-PD-1 therapy (not recorded which). These receptors originate from a human donor with melanoma. The donor label of this sample is uncertain. Some clones in this sample may be carry-over from other donors' samples.

The sample holds a few counts of this clonotype. CDR3 in amino acids: CSVGAQETQYF. The CDR3 DNA sequence: TGCAGCGTTGGAGCCCAAGAGACCCAGTACTTC. This rearrangement joins TRBV29-1 to TRBJ2-5; D is ambiguous. Germline CDR1 SQVTM, CDR2 ANQGSEA. This CDR3 spans 11 amino acids. Trimming left V 4 bases short and J 1 base short, with 4 bases between.

A remark on this clonotype: This may be a read error: a much more frequent sequence differs by one nucleotide. This chain links TRBV29-1 with TRBJ2-2; D may be TRBD2 (5 bases). CDR1 and CDR2 from the germline V gene are SQVTM and ANQGSEA. The CDR3 consists of 13 residues. CDR3 sequence (DNA): TGCAGCGTTACGCCAGGAGGTACCGGGGAGCCGTTTTTT. Its translation is CSVTPGGTGEPFF.

The genes are TRBV5-6 and TRBJ1-2; D is perhaps TRBD1 (5 bases). Germline CDR1 is SGHDT and CDR2 is YYEEEE. The CDR3 length is 11 residues. With 4 bases removed from V and 8 bases from J, the gap between germline ends came to 9 bases. For the CDR3, the DNA is TGTGCCAGCAGCCGGGGGGACGGCTACACCTTC. Amino acid sequence: CASSRGDGYTF.

The V call is TRBV2, the J call TRBJ2-1, with 11 bases fitting TRBD2. Germline assignment: CDR1 SNHLY and CDR2 FYNNEI. V was pared by 5 bases and J by 3 bases, with 6 bases of the junction left unmatched. This CDR3 has 16 residues. The CDR3 coding sequence is TGTGCCAGCAGTTTTGGACTAGCGGGCGGCTACAATGAGCAGTTCTTC. Translated: CASSFGLAGGYNEQFF.

This clonotype ranks as large. DNA of the CDR3: TGCGCCAGCAGTCAATCTGCAGGGCACTTAGATAATTCACCCCTCCACTTT. Translating it yields CASSQSAGHLDNSPLHF. The V and J genes are TRBV23-1 and TRBJ1-6, with D possibly TRBD1 on 5 matching bases. TRBV23-1 is filed as an ORF, its function uncertain. The CDR3 loop spans 17 amino acids. The V gene lost 0 bases and the J gene lost 5 bases, with 14 bases spanning the gap.

The chain has TRBV30 and TRBJ2-7; D may be TRBD1 (5 bases). The CDR3 runs 14 residues. Trimming took off 2 bases at V and 6 bases at J, with 17 bases between the two ends. Germline-derived CDR1 and CDR2 are GTSNPN and SVGIG (reference sequence). The CDR3 here is CAWSPPTDLPEQYF. DNA for the CDR3: TGTGCCTGGAGTCCACCGACAGACCTTCCCGAGCAGTACTTC.

This clonotype appeared a few times. The V and J genes are TRBV19 and TRBJ2-2, with D hard to call. V lost 4 bases and J lost 2, with 11 bases in between. Germline V gene lookup returns CDR1 LNHDA and CDR2 SQIVND (reference sequence). The CDR3 covers 15 residues. DNA for the CDR3: TGTGCCAGTAGTACAAGAACATTAAACACCGGGGAGCTGTTTTTT. Encoded protein: CASSTRTLNTGELFF.

By share, this clonotype counts as hyperexpanded. V and J are TRBV5-6 and TRBJ1-2; D unresolved. Germline assignment: CDR1 SGHDT and CDR2 YYEEEE. CDR3 length equals 16 residues. V was shortened by 0 bases and J by 4 bases, with 16 bases between the two germline ends. Written as DNA, the CDR3 is TGTGCCAGCAGCTTGGAAGTTGGCAGCGAGACCTATGGCTACACCTTC. Its translation is CASSLEVGSETYGYTF.

The DNA of the CDR3 is TGTGCCAGCAACCCCACTGCCGCCGGGGGGGCCTTATACAATGAGCAGTTCTTC. This translates into CASNPTAAGGALYNEQFF. The chain joins TRBV5-5 to TRBJ2-1; the match to TRBD2 covers 8 bases. The CDR3 has 18 residues. Germline V CDR1 and CDR2: SGHKS, YYEKEE (reference sequence). Losses at the gene ends were 6 bases for V and 4 bases for J; bases not matched to a gene: 18. The full variable domain, completed using reference TRBV5-5 and TRBJ2-1, is DAGVTQSPTHLIKTRGQQVTLRCSPISGHKSVSWYQQVLGQGPQFIFQYYEKEERGRGNFPDRFSARQFPNYSSELNVNALLLGDSALYLCASNPTAAGGALYNEQFFGPGTRLTVL.

This clonotype was observed a handful of times. The genes are TRBV6-2 or TRBV6-3 and TRBJ2-5; 9 nucleotides align to TRBD2. V was pared by 0 bases and J by 2 bases, with 7 bases of the junction left unmatched. The CDR3 covers 17 residues. Germline V gene sequence: CDR1 MNHEY, CDR2 SVGEGT. The CDR3 region is CASSYSILRGGQETQYF. In nucleotides, the CDR3 is TGTGCCAGCAGTTACTCGATTTTGCGGGGGGGACAAGAGACCCAGTACTTC.

This clonotype is labeled as large. This chain connects TRBV20-1 to TRBJ2-5; either TRBD1 or TRBD2 may supply D (5 bases each). Germline V gene lookup returns CDR1 DFQATT and CDR2 SNEGSKA (reference sequence). This CDR3 has 13 amino acids. Trimming pared 6 bases from V and 5 bases from J, leaving 16 bases between. The CDR3: CSARGRMEETQYF. The CDR3 nucleotides read TGCAGTGCAAGGGGACGGATGGAGGAGACCCAGTACTTC.

V and J are TRBV5-4 and TRBJ2-7; D ambiguous. Germline V CDR1 and CDR2: SGHNT, YYREEE (reference sequence). Trimming cost V 0 bases and J 6 bases, with 7 bases left between them. This CDR3 spans 12 amino acids. Written as DNA, the CDR3 is TGTGCCAGCAGCTTGGGGGGAAGCGAGCAGTACTTC. Translation: CASSLGGSEQYF. Full variable domain (outside the CDR3, taken from reference TRBV5-4 and TRBJ2-7): ETGVTQSPTHLIKTRGQQVTLRCSSQSGHNTVSWYQQALGQGPQFIFQYYREEENGRGNFPPRFSGLQFPNYSSELNVNALELDDSALYLCASSLGGSEQYFGPGTRLTVT.

By share, this clonotype counts as medium-sized. V and J are TRBV6-2 or TRBV6-3 and TRBJ1-1; D not resolved. Germline V lookup: CDR1 MNHEY, CDR2 SVGEGT. This CDR3 has 12 amino acids. Trimming took 0 bases from V and 8 from J, leaving 7 bases between them. The CDR3 nucleotides read TGTGCCAGCAGTTACTCGATCGGAGAAGCTTTCTTT. Translation: CASSYSIGEAFF.

This clonotype is classed as large (0.1 to 1%). V is TRBV20-1 and J is TRBJ2-1; D is unresolved. CDR1 DFQATT and CDR2 SNEGSKA come from the germline V gene (reference sequence). CDR3 length: 15 amino acids. V was clipped by 0 bases and J by 6 bases, with 15 bases between them. This chain's CDR3 is CSARDLDLPSNEQFF. CDR3 DNA sequence: TGCAGTGCTAGAGATCTAGATCTACCCTCCAATGAGCAGTTCTTC.

This clonotype is termed large. The chain couples TRBV20-1 to TRBJ2-1, with D perhaps TRBD1 or TRBD2 (6 bases each). CDR3 length equals 16 residues. Trimming stripped 3 bases from V and 1 base from J, with 16 bases between. CDR1 is DFQATT and CDR2 is SNEGSKA in the germline V gene (reference sequence). CDR3 in DNA: TGCAGTGCTAGTCAGTTCGGGGGCCCGTCCTACAATGAGCAGTTCTTC. Its protein product is CSASQFGGPSYNEQFF.

This clonotype qualifies as medium-sized. The rearrangement links TRBV9 to TRBJ2-5; 7 nucleotides agree with TRBD2. V trimming: 4 bases; J trimming: 3 bases; junction bases outside the gene matches: 9. The CDR3 loop spans 15 amino acids. Germline-derived CDR1 and CDR2 are SGDLS and YYNGEE. The CDR3 loop reads CASSPRIGLEETQYF. The CDR3 DNA is TGTGCCAGCAGCCCACGAATCGGACTAGAAGAGACCCAGTACTTC.

This clonotype is medium-sized (0.01 to 0.1%) within its sample. This chain joins TRBV28 and TRBJ2-2, with TRBD1 matching 8 bases. From germline, CDR1 is MDHEN and CDR2 SYDVKM. There are 17 residues in the CDR3. V dropped 6 bases and J dropped 4; count of bases not matched to a gene: 13. For the CDR3, the DNA is TGTGCCAGCAGCGGTTGGGCGGACAGGGTGACCACCGGGGAGCTGTTTTTT. It codes for CASSGWADRVTTGELFF.

By share, this clonotype ranks as large (0.1 to 1%). V is TRBV25-1 and J is TRBJ2-5, with 8 bases aligning to TRBD2. Germline V gives CDR1 MGHDK, CDR2 SYGVNS. V was pared by 1 base and J by 7 bases, with 26 bases of the junction left unmatched. This CDR3 is 21 amino acids long. In nucleotides, the CDR3 is TGTGCCAGCAGTGAATTGGAAGACCTCGGGACTAGTCGTAAGAGCAGGGGGACCCAGTACTTC. Protein: CASSELEDLGTSRKSRGTQYF.

Within the sample, this clonotype is medium-sized. A junction boundary mismatches the germline segment, possibly from a read error. CDR3 protein: CASSIDPGQLQSRIF. The CDR3 DNA reads as TGTGCCAGTAGTATAGATCCGGGGCAGCTCCAGAGCAGGATTTTT. This chain links TRBV19 with TRBJ2-2; TRBD1 or TRBD2 may be the D gene (5 bases each). In germline, CDR1 is LNHDA, CDR2 SQIVND (reference sequence). The CDR3 runs to 15 residues.

This clonotype is deemed large. V usage is TRBV20-1 and J usage is TRBJ1-1; the match to TRBD1 covers 7 bases. The CDR3 runs to 12 residues. Germline trimming cut 6 bases from V and 4 bases from J; bases unmatched to any gene: 5. Germline V lookup: CDR1 DFQATT, CDR2 SNEGSKA (reference sequence). The chain's CDR3 is CSAAGGVTEAFF. CDR3 nucleotide sequence: TGCAGTGCGGCAGGGGGGGTCACTGAAGCTTTCTTT.

This sequence joins TRBV27 and TRBJ2-1; 14 nucleotides match TRBD2. Trimming removed 2 bases from V and 6 bases from J; junction bases left unmatched: 3. Germline assignment: CDR1 MNHEY and CDR2 SMNVEV (reference sequence). The CDR3 contains 16 residues. CDR3: CASSLGTSGGVNEQFF. CDR3 coding DNA: TGTGCCAGCAGTTTAGGGACTAGCGGGGGAGTCAATGAGCAGTTCTTC.

Judged by abundance, this clonotype is large (0.1 to 1%). The DNA of the CDR3 is TGTGCCAGCAGTTTAACACAGGGGTTCTACGAGCAGTACTTC. It codes for CASSLTQGFYEQYF. The V and J genes are TRBV27 and TRBJ2-7, with 7 nucleotides matching TRBD1. Germline CDR1 reads MNHEY; CDR2 reads SMNVEV (reference sequence). Trimming at V came to 2 bases and at J to 3 bases, leaving 4 bases not matched to a gene. CDR3 length: 14 residues.

The chain is built from TRBV14 and TRBJ2-3; tentatively, D is TRBD1 or TRBD2 (5 bases each). The germline V gene has CDR1 SGHDN and CDR2 FVKESK. Trimming took off 1 base at V and 0 bases at J, with 14 bases between the two ends. This CDR3 is built from 17 residues. The CDR3 region is CASSQVVGTTSTDTQYF. CDR3 coding DNA: TGTGCCAGCAGCCAAGTCGTGGGGACCACTAGCACAGATACGCAGTATTTT.

This clonotype counts as medium-sized. This rearrangement joins TRBV18 to TRBJ1-5; D is undetermined. Germline values: CDR1 KGHSH, CDR2 LQKENI. V lost 0 bases and J 9 bases, leaving 15 bases between the germline ends. The CDR3 contains 15 residues. The CDR3 nucleotides read TGTGCCAGCTCACCACCGTTGGCCCCAGTGCCGCCCCAGCATTTT. This encodes CASSPPLAPVPPQHF.

The rearrangement joins TRBV6-5 to TRBJ2-6; tentatively, D is TRBD1 (5 bases). V was shortened by 4 bases and J by 0 bases, with 13 bases between the two germline ends. CDR1 is MNHEY and CDR2 is SVGAGI in the germline V gene. The CDR3 spans 17 residues. CDR3 DNA sequence: TGTGCCAGCAGTTCCTCCGACAGCTTCTCTGGGGCCAACGTCCTGACTTTC. It specifies CASSSSDSFSGANVLTF.

This clonotype was found a few times. This sequence joins TRBV19 and TRBJ1-4, with D possibly matching TRBD1 (5 bases). The CDR3 has 14 amino acids. Looked up from germline, CDR1 is LNHDA and CDR2 is SQIVND (reference sequence). V lost 6 bases, J lost 8 bases, and 16 bases lay in between. Written as DNA, the CDR3 is TGTGCCAGTAGCTCCTACGGAAGGGACGAAAAACTGTTTTTT. Its protein is CASSSYGRDEKLFF.